Below, one TCR beta chain is given with its context. V was pared by 6 bases and J by 6 bases, with 5 bases of the junction left unmatched. This CDR3 spans 13 amino acids. Germline V gene sequence: CDR1 LNHDA, CDR2 SQIVND (reference sequence). This entry belongs to a study of OX40 agonist ivuxolimab in advanced cancers. Overall study: Males comprised over 80% of the group, whose mean age was approximately 60 years (range roughly 23 to 80).

Sequencing was performed with immunoSEQ multiplex PCR; in TCRdb, only in-frame clones are kept and a portion is missing. The sample lists more than 60,000 clones, 60% to 80% seen once, with about 1.6% in the top ten. The starting material was CD4+ or CD8+ T cells sorted from blood, obtained in a trial of the OX40 agonist ivuxolimab. The TCR originated in an adult with an advanced solid tumor such as melanoma, head and neck, liver or kidney cancer. The chain links TRBV19 to TRBJ1-2, with 9 positions matching TRBD1. For the CDR3, the DNA is TGTGCCAGTAGAAAACAGGGGGCGCATGGCTACACCTTC. Protein product: CASRKQGAHGYTF.